Each of the 8 T cell receptor beta chains below was sequenced from the same sample in a study of technical replicates of blood from a few donors. Only in-frame clones appear in the TCRdb table, and some are missing; sequencing was by immunoSEQ multiplex PCR. Of approximately 60,000 clones detected, 80% to 90% appear once; the ten largest clones hold approximately 4.7%. The source material was PBMCs. The receptors were sampled from a human donor in good health. Some clones in this sample may be carry-over from other donors' samples.

V gene TRBV9 combines with J gene TRBJ2-7; 11 bases agree with TRBD2. The CDR3 extends over 14 amino acids. Germline V gene data show CDR1 as SGDLS and CDR2 as YYNGEE. The junction had 3 bases not matched to a gene; V was cut back by 4 bases and J by 3 bases. CDR3 loop: CASSLTSGSYEQYF. CDR3 nucleotide sequence: TGTGCCAGCAGCCTTACTAGCGGGAGCTACGAGCAGTACTTC.

V is TRBV7-6 and J is TRBJ2-1; 8 nucleotides agree with TRBD2. Germline-derived CDR1 and CDR2 are SGHVS and FNYEAQ. This CDR3 has 19 residues. Losses at the gene ends were 5 bases for V and 5 bases for J; bases not matched to a gene: 20. The DNA of the CDR3 is TGTGCCAGCAGCCGCGATCCTGTCTGGCGGGGGGACGAACACAATGAGCAGTTCTTC. Translated, it gives CASSRDPVWRGDEHNEQFF.

CDR3 coding DNA: TGTGCCAGCAGCGGCAGGGGTTATTCACCCCTCCACTTT. Encoded protein: CASSGRGYSPLHF. The V and J genes are TRBV5-4 and TRBJ1-6; weak D call: TRBD1 (6 bases). Per germline, CDR1 SGHNT and CDR2 YYREEE (reference sequence). The CDR3 runs 13 residues. Trimming removed 4 bases from V and 8 bases from J, with 10 bases in between.

V and J are TRBV7-9 and TRBJ1-2; 8 bases are a match to TRBD1. Germline trimming cut 5 bases from V and 5 bases from J; bases unmatched to any gene: 10. Germline V gene lookup returns CDR1 SEHNR and CDR2 FQNEAQ (reference sequence). The CDR3 is made up of 15 amino acids. Written as DNA, the CDR3 is TGTGCCAGCAGCAACGGAACAGGGGGTAAATATGGCTACACCTTC. Its translation: CASSNGTGGKYGYTF.

The CDR3 nucleotides read TGCGCCAGCAGCTCCGGGACTAGCGGGAGGCGGTGGGCCAAAAACATTCAGTACTTC. Translating it yields CASSSGTSGRRWAKNIQYF. The chain recombines TRBV4-3 with TRBJ2-4, with 15 bases identical to TRBD2. The germline CDR1 and CDR2 sequences are LGHNA and YSLEER. The length of the CDR3 is 19 residues. V shed 5 bases and J 1 base; nucleotides not matched to a gene: 9.

The CDR3 sequence: CASSPGLAGGDNEQFF. The CDR3 nucleotides read TGTGCCAGCTCACCCGGACTAGCGGGAGGGGACAATGAGCAGTTCTTC. The rearrangement links TRBV18 to TRBJ2-1; 15 nucleotides line up with TRBD2. Germline loops: CDR1 KGHSH, CDR2 LQKENI. With 3 bases clipped from V and 5 bases from J, the junction kept 2 bases outside the gene matches. This CDR3 comprises 16 residues. Drawing the rest from reference TRBV18 and TRBJ2-1, the complete variable domain is NAGVMQNPRHLVRRRGQEARLRCSPMKGHSHVYWYRQLPEEGLKFMVYLQKENIIDESGMPKERFSAEFPKEGPSILRIQQVVRGDSAAYFCASSPGLAGGDNEQFFGPGTRLTVL.

The CDR3 sequence: CASSLQAGGHGGTKNIQYF. The CDR3 DNA sequence: TGTGCCAGCAGCTTACAAGCGGGGGGGCATGGGGGGACCAAAAACATTCAGTACTTC. The J gene is TRBJ2-4, the V gene TRBV7-2, with 10 bases identical to TRBD2. The length of the CDR3 is 19 residues. Trimming removed 2 bases from V and 2 bases from J; junction bases left unmatched: 12. CDR1 is SGHTA, CDR2 FQGNSA, per germline.

The chain joins TRBV10-3 to TRBJ2-1, with 14 bases aligning to TRBD2. CDR3 length equals 17 residues. Trimming took 6 bases from V and 1 from J; bases not matched to a gene: 5. The germline V gene has CDR1 ENHRY and CDR2 SYGVKD. The CDR3 region is CAISGLAGGNSYNEQFF. The CDR3 DNA reads as TGTGCCATCAGCGGACTAGCGGGAGGTAATTCCTACAATGAGCAGTTCTTC.